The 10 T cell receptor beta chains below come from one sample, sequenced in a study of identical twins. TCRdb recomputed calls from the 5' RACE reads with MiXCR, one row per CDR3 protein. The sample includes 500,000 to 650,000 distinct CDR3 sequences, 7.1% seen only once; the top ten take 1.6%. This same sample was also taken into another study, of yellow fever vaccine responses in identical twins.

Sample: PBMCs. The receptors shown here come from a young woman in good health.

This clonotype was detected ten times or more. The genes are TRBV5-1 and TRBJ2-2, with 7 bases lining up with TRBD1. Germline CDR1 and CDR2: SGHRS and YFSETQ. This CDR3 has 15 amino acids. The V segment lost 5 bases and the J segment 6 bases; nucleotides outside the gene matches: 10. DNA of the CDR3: TGCGCCAGCAGTCCCATACAGGGGTTAGCCGGGGAGCTGTTTTTT. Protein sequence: CASSPIQGLAGELFF.

CDR3 bases: TGTGCCAGCAGTCTACGGGGCCGCACAGATACGCAGTATTTT. Translating it yields CASSLRGRTDTQYF. This sequence joins TRBV5-6 and TRBJ2-3, with D perhaps matching TRBD1 or TRBD2 (5 bases each). Trimming took off 5 bases at V and 1 base at J, with 11 bases between the two ends. The CDR3 is made up of 14 amino acids. Per the germline V gene, CDR1 is SGHDT and CDR2 is YYEEEE.

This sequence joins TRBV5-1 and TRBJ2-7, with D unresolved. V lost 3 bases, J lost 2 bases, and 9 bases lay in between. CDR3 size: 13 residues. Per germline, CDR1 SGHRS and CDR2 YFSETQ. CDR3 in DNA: TGCGCCAGCAGCTCTCCCGAACCCTACGAGCAGTACTTC. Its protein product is CASSSPEPYEQYF.

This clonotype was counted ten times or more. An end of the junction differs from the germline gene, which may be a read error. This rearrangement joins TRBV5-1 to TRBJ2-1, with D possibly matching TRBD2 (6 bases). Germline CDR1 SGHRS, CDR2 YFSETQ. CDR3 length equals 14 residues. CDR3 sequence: CASSLAASYNEQFF. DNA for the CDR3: TGTGCCAGCTCGTTAGCGGCCTCCTACAATGAGCAGTTCTTC.

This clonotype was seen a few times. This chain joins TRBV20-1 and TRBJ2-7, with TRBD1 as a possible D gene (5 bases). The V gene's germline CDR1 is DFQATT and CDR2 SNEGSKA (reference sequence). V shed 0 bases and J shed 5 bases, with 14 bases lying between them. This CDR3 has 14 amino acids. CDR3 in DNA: TGCAGTGCTAGAGATCAGGGCGGCTTGAACGAGCAGTACTTC. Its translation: CSARDQGGLNEQYF.

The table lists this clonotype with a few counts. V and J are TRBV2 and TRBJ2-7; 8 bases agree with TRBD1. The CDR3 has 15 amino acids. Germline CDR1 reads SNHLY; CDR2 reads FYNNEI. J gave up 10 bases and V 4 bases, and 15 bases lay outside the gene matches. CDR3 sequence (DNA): TGTGCCAGCAGTGCATCTAGGGTACTCGACAGGGGACAGTACGTC. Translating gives CASSASRVLDRGQYV.

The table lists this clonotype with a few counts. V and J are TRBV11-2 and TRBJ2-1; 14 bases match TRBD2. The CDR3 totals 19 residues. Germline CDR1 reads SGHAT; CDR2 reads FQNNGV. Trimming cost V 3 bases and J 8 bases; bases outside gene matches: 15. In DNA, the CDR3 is TGTGCCAGCAGCTTGATCCCATGGACTAGCGGGGGGCCCCTTGATGAGCAGTTCTTC. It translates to CASSLIPWTSGGPLDEQFF.

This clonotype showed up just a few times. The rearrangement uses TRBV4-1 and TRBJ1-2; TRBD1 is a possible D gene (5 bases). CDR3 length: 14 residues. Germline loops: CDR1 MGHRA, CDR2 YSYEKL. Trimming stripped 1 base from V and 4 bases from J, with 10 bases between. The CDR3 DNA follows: TGCGCCAGCAGCCAAGGGGGCAGTAGCTATGGCTACACCTTC. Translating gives CASSQGGSSYGYTF.

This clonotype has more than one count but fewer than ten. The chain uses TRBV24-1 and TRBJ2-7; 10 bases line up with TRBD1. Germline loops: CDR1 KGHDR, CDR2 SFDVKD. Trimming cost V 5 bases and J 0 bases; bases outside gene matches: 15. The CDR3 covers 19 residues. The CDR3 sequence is CATSAHRDRGVVRSYEQYV. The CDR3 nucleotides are TGTGCCACCAGTGCCCACCGGGACAGGGGCGTTGTTCGCTCCTACGAGCAGTACGTC.

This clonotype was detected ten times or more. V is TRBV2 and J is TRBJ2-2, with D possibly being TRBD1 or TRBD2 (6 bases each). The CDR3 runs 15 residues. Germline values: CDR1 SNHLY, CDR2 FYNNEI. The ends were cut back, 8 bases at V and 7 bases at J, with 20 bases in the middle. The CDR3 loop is CASREEGGAVGELFF. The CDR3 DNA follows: TGTGCCAGCCGCGAGGAGGGGGGCGCGGTCGGGGAGCTGTTTTTT.